The 4 T cell receptor beta chains in this list originate from one sample, sequenced in a study of identical twins. TCRdb passed the 5' RACE reads through MiXCR, listing each CDR3 protein once. The sample has 1.5 million to 2 million distinct CDR3 sequences, about 31% seen once. The sequencing sample was made of cord blood. These receptors were collected from a newborn girl in good health.

The chain couples TRBV6-5 to TRBJ1-5; tentative D call: TRBD1 (6 bases). Germline assignment: CDR1 MNHEY and CDR2 SVGAGI. The CDR3 consists of 13 residues. Trimming left V 10 bases short and J 7 bases short, with 17 bases between. As DNA, the CDR3 is TGTGCCACCCAGACAGGAGGGAACCAGCCCCAGCATTTT. Its translation: CATQTGGNQPQHF.

This clonotype occurred a few times. The gene calls are TRBV20-1 and TRBJ1-6; D remains ambiguous. Germline values: CDR1 DFQATT, CDR2 SNEGSKA (reference sequence). The CDR3 spans 10 residues. Trimming stripped 3 bases from V and 10 bases from J, with 4 bases between. CDR3 sequence (DNA): TGCAGTGCTAGCCCATCACCCCTCCACTTT. Its translation: CSASPSPLHF.

A few counts support this clonotype. V gene TRBV4-2 combines with J gene TRBJ2-5, with 8 bases lining up with TRBD2. The CDR3 sequence is 17 residues long. The germline gives CDR1 LGHNA, CDR2 YNFKEQ. V shed 2 bases and J 0 bases; nucleotides not matched to a gene: 8. CDR3 sequence (DNA): TGTGCCAGCAGCCAACACCCTAGCGGGCCGTACCAAGAGACCCAGTACTTC. Its translation: CASSQHPSGPYQETQYF.

The J gene is TRBJ1-1, the V gene TRBV2, with D perhaps TRBD1 (6 bases). Trimming removed 6 bases from V and 4 bases from J, with 15 bases in between. The germline V gene encodes CDR1 SNHLY and CDR2 FYNNEI. CDR3 length equals 14 residues. CDR3 sequence: CASREGVGGTEAFF. CDR3 DNA sequence: TGTGCCAGCAGAGAGGGGGTGGGGGGCACTGAAGCTTTCTTT.